The sequence of this T cell receptor (beta chain) was determined in a study of blood T cell repertoires in COVID-19. About the study: Spain, Italy and the United States supplied samples that represented acute and convalescent COVID-19. From T cells, B-cell-depleted T cells, or PBMCs came the material, which was cDNA or gDNA.

Original data processing: The assay estimated nucleated cells by amplifying reference gene primers. The data were produced by immunoSEQ multiplex PCR, yet TCRdb's version contains in-frame clones alone and is incomplete. That table furnishes V, J and clone size, whereas the DNA furnished D and trimming. The profile shows about 69,000 clones, under 85% of them singletons. The V gene's germline CDR1 is SGHDT and CDR2 YYEEEE. Deletions cut 0 bases from V and 3 bases from J, with 16 bases between. The CDR3 is made up of 16 amino acids. Sequencing input: peripheral blood. The chain joins TRBV5-6 to TRBJ2-7; D gene unclear. The TCR was taken from a man aged 55 to 70 with acute or convalescent COVID-19. Written as DNA, the CDR3 is TGTGCCAGCAGCTTGGTGTCGGCAGACACATACTACGAGCAGTACTTC. Residues: CASSLVSADTYYEQYF.